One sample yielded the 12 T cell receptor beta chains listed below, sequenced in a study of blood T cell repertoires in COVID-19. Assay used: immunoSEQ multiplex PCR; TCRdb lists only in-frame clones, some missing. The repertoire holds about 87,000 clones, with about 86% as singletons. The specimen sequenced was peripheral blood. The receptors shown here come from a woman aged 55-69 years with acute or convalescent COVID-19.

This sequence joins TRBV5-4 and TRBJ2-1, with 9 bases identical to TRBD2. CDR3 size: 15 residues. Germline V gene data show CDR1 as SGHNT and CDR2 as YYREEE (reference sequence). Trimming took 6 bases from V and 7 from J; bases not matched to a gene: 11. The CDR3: CASTAGTSLSNEQFF. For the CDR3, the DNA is TGTGCCAGCACCGCGGGGACTAGCCTCTCTAATGAGCAGTTCTTC.

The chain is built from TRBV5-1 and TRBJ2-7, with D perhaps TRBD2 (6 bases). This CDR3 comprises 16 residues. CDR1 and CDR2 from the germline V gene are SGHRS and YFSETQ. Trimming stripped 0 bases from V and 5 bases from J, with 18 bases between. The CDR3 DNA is TGCGCCAGCAGCTTGGGTCCGATCCGGGGACTCCACGAGCAGTACTTC. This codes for CASSLGPIRGLHEQYF.

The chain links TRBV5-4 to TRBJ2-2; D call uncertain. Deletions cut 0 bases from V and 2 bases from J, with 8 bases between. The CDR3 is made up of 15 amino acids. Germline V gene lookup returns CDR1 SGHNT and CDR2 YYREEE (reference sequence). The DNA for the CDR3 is TGTGCCAGCAGCTTGGGACAAGTTAACACCGGGGAGCTGTTTTTT. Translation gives CASSLGQVNTGELFF. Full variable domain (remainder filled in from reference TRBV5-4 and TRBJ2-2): ETGVTQSPTHLIKTRGQQVTLRCSSQSGHNTVSWYQQALGQGPQFIFQYYREEENGRGNFPPRFSGLQFPNYSSELNVNALELDDSALYLCASSLGQVNTGELFFGEGSRLTVL.

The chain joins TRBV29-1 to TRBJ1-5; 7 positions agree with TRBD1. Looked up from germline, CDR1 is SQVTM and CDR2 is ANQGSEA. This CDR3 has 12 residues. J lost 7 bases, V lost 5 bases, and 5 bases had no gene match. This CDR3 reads CSVSTGPQPQHF. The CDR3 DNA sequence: TGCAGCGTTTCGACAGGGCCCCAGCCCCAGCATTTT.

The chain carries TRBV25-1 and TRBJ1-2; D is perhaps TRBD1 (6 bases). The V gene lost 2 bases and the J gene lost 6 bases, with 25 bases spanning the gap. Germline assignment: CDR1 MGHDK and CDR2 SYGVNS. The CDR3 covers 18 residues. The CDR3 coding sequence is TGTGCCAGCAGTGAAAACTTGGGCGGGGGCAGGGGCAAGCATGGCTACACCTTC. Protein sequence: CASSENLGGGRGKHGYTF.

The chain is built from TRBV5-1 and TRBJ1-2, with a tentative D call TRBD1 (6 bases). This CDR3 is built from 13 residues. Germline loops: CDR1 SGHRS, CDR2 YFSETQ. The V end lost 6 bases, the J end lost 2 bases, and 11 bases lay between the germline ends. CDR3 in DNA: TGCGCCAGCAAGGACAGTATAAACTATGGCTACACCTTC. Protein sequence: CASKDSINYGYTF.

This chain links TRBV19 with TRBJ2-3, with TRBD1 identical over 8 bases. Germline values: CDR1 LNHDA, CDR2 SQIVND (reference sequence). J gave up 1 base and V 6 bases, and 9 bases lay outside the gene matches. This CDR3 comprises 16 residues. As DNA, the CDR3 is TGTGCCAGTAGCAGGACAGGGAATACCGGCACAGATACGCAGTATTTT. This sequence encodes CASSRTGNTGTDTQYF.

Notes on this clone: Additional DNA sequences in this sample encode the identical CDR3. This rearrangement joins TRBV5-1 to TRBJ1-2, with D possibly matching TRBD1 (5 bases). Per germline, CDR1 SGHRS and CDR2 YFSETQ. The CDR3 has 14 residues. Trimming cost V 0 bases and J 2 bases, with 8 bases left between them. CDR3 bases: TGCGCCAGCAGCTTGGGGGCAGGGAACTATGGCTACACCTTC. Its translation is CASSLGAGNYGYTF.

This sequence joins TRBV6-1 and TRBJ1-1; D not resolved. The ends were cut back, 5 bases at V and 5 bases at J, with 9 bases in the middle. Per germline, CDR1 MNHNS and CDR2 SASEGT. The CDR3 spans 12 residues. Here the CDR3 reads CASSIGATEAFF. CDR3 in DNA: TGTGCCAGCAGTATCGGAGCGACTGAAGCTTTCTTT.

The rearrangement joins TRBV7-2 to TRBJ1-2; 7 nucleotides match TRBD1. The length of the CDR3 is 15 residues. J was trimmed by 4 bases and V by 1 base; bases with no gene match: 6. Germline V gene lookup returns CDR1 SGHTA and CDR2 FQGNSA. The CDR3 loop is CASSLEGAGGYGYTF. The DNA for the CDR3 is TGTGCCAGCAGCTTAGAGGGGGCAGGGGGCTATGGCTACACCTTC.

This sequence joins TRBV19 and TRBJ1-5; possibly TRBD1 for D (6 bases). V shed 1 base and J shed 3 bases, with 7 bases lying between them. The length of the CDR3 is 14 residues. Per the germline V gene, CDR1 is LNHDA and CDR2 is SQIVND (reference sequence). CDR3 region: CASSIGQVNQPQHF. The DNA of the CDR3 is TGTGCCAGTAGTATAGGACAGGTCAATCAGCCCCAGCATTTT.

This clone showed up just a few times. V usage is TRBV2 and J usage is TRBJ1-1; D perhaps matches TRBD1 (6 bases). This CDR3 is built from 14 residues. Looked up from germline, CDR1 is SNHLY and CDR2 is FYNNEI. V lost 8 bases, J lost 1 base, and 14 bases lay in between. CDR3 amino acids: CASGRQARNTEAFF. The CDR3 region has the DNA TGTGCCAGCGGCCGACAGGCTCGGAACACTGAAGCTTTCTTT.